Presented here are 29 T cell receptor beta chains from one specimen sequenced in a study of blood T cell repertoires in COVID-19. Sequencing used immunoSEQ multiplex PCR; TCRdb keeps in-frame clones, though not all of them. The sample has about 250,000 clones, approximately 90% seen once. The sample comprised PBMCs or T cells enriched from blood (not recorded which). These receptors came from a woman younger than 45 with acute COVID-19.

This clone was recorded only once. V is TRBV4-2 and J is TRBJ2-7; 9 positions agree with TRBD2. This CDR3 region has 15 residues. Per germline, CDR1 LGHNA and CDR2 YNFKEQ. The J segment lost 0 bases and the V segment lost 6 bases, leaving 6 bases of the junction unmatched. CDR3 loop: CASSPGAGGSYEQYF. The CDR3 nucleotides read TGTGCCAGCAGTCCAGGAGCGGGGGGCTCCTACGAGCAGTACTTC.

The chain uses TRBV12-2 and TRBJ1-5; the table assigns TRBD1, which was not confirmed against the DNA. TRBV12-2 is listed as a pseudogene. This CDR3 has 16 amino acids. CDR3 bases: TGTGCAAGTCGCTTAGCACCTGACAGAACCAATCAGCCCCAGCATTTT. The encoded protein is CASRLAPDRTNQPQHF.

The rearrangement joins TRBV11-2 to TRBJ2-2, with no clear D. The CDR3 has 11 amino acids. Germline CDR1 and CDR2: SGHAT and FQNNGV. The ends were cut back, 6 bases at V and 4 bases at J, with 3 bases in the middle. CDR3 region: CASSITGELFF. CDR3 in DNA: TGTGCCAGCAGTATCACCGGGGAGCTGTTTTTT.

This chain connects TRBV10-3 to TRBJ2-5; weak D call: TRBD2 (5 bases). Trimming shortened V by 10 bases and J by 4 bases, and 13 bases separated the two germline ends. Germline V gene sequence: CDR1 ENHRY, CDR2 SYGVKD. This CDR3 region has 12 residues. The CDR3 spells CASGGSGETQYF. CDR3 nucleotide sequence: TGTGCCAGCGGCGGCAGCGGAGAGACCCAGTACTTC.

The chain links TRBV7-9 to TRBJ1-6; D unresolved. Trimming pared 5 bases from V and 10 bases from J, leaving 9 bases between. Germline V CDR1 and CDR2: SEHNR, FQNEAQ (reference sequence). The CDR3 loop spans 12 amino acids. CDR3 in amino acids: CASSPSGSPLHF. CDR3 nucleotides: TGTGCCAGCAGCCCTAGTGGCTCACCCCTCCACTTT.

In its sample, this clone was seen once. This rearrangement joins TRBV6-5 to TRBJ1-4; D is ambiguous. The germline CDR1 and CDR2 sequences are MNHEY and SVGAGI. V lost 2 bases, J lost 10 bases, and 14 bases lay in between. The CDR3 runs 14 residues. CDR3 sequence: CASSYPGSTRKLFF. DNA for the CDR3: TGTGCCAGCAGTTACCCGGGCAGTACTAGAAAACTGTTTTTT.

With regard to this clone: At one boundary the junction diverges from the germline segment, which might be a read error. This sequence joins TRBV6-1 and TRBJ1-5; D possibly corresponds to TRBD1 (5 bases). The CDR3 is 13 amino acids. The V gene's germline CDR1 is MNHNS and CDR2 SASEGT. The chain's CDR3 is CASIEQGNQPQHF. CDR3 bases: TGTGCCAGCATTGAACAGGGCAATCAGCCCCAGCATTTT.

The chain is built from TRBV30 and TRBJ1-3, with 8 positions matching TRBD1. Germline CDR1 GTSNPN, CDR2 SVGIG (reference sequence). V trimming: 0 bases; J trimming: 3 bases; junction bases outside the gene matches: 16. CDR3 length: 19 amino acids. The CDR3 loop is CAWSVNSQGAREYGNTIYF. The CDR3 DNA reads as TGTGCCTGGAGTGTAAATAGCCAGGGGGCTCGGGAGTATGGAAACACCATATATTTT.

This chain joins TRBV11-2 and TRBJ1-1; TRBD1 matches at 9 bases. Germline V CDR1 and CDR2: SGHAT, FQNNGV. This CDR3 is built from 13 residues. J was trimmed by 3 bases and V by 6 bases; bases with no gene match: 2. CDR3 sequence: CASRRQGDTEAFF. The DNA for the CDR3 is TGTGCCAGCAGACGACAGGGGGACACTGAAGCTTTCTTT.

The chain employs TRBV4-3 and TRBJ2-2; unclear D gene. The CDR3 sequence is 13 residues long. The V and J ends lost 4 bases and 2 bases respectively, with 5 bases between them. Germline CDR1 reads LGHNA; CDR2 reads YSLEER. The CDR3 loop is CASSRLNTGELFF. As DNA, the CDR3 is TGCGCCAGCAGCCGACTTAACACCGGGGAGCTGTTTTTT.

The V call is TRBV5-1, the J call TRBJ2-2, with D possibly matching TRBD2 (5 bases). V shed 0 bases and J shed 6 bases, with 6 bases lying between them. CDR1 and CDR2 (germline): SGHRS, YFSETQ. CDR3 length: 13 residues. CDR3 residues: CASSLADSGELFF. CDR3 bases: TGCGCCAGCAGCTTGGCGGACTCCGGGGAGCTGTTTTTT.

Written as DNA, the CDR3 is TGTGCCAGCATGAACGCGGGACCAGCCGATTCACCCCTCCACTTT. This encodes CASMNAGPADSPLHF. The gene calls are TRBV6-5 and TRBJ1-6, with D tentatively TRBD1 (5 bases). Germline values: CDR1 MNHEY, CDR2 SVGAGI. There are 15 residues in the CDR3. V was clipped by 7 bases and J by 8 bases, with 18 bases between them.

This clone has just one count. J is TRBJ1-6 and V is TRBV11-3; no clear D. Trimming removed 2 bases at V and 10 bases at J, with 9 bases between. CDR1 is SGHNT and CDR2 is YENEEA in the germline V gene. This CDR3 has 13 residues. CDR3 sequence (DNA): TGTGCCAGCAGCTTAACAGTGGGCTCACCCCTCCACTTT. It codes for CASSLTVGSPLHF.

This chain joins TRBV7-8 and TRBJ1-1, with TRBD1 as a possible D gene (5 bases). CDR3 length: 14 residues. Deletions cut 3 bases from V and 2 bases from J, with 10 bases between. Germline values: CDR1 SGHVS, CDR2 FQNEAQ. The CDR3 protein is CASSFGQGNTEAFF. DNA for the CDR3: TGTGCCAGCAGCTTCGGGCAGGGAAACACTGAAGCTTTCTTT.

This clone has a handful of counts. CDR3 sequence (DNA): TGCGCCAGCAGCCCTCGAGGAGTGAATTACGAGCAGTACTTC. Protein sequence: CASSPRGVNYEQYF. The rearrangement joins TRBV5-1 to TRBJ2-7; unclear D gene. The CDR3 loop spans 14 amino acids. Germline CDR1 SGHRS, CDR2 YFSETQ. The V and J ends lost 4 bases and 4 bases respectively, with 15 bases between them.

This clone was seen once. This chain links TRBV5-5 with TRBJ1-1, with no clear D. Trimming cost V 5 bases and J 5 bases, with 13 bases left between them. The germline gives CDR1 SGHKS, CDR2 YYEKEE (reference sequence). The CDR3 is 13 residues long. The CDR3 here is CASSTAFGTEAFF. DNA of the CDR3: TGTGCCAGCAGTACAGCATTCGGTACTGAAGCTTTCTTT.

This chain connects TRBV19 to TRBJ1-2; 7 bases line up with TRBD1. J lost 7 bases, V lost 6 bases, and 8 bases had no gene match. Germline V gene sequence: CDR1 LNHDA, CDR2 SQIVND (reference sequence). The CDR3 is 13 amino acids. The CDR3 sequence is CASRAPGGFGYTF. The CDR3 bases are TGTGCCAGTAGGGCGCCAGGGGGATTTGGCTACACCTTC.

The chain has TRBV7-9 and TRBJ1-4, with D tentatively TRBD1 (6 bases). Germline loops: CDR1 SEHNR, CDR2 FQNEAQ (reference sequence). V was clipped by 5 bases and J by 6 bases, with 19 bases between them. This CDR3 comprises 16 residues. The DNA of the CDR3 is TGTGCCAGCAGCAACTCACCGGGACACGGGGATGAAAAACTGTTTTTT. This translates into CASSNSPGHGDEKLFF.

A few counts support this clone. The gene calls are TRBV19 and TRBJ2-7, with 11 bases matching TRBD2. The CDR3 spans 15 residues. V was pared by 6 bases and J by 3 bases, with 7 bases of the junction left unmatched. Germline CDR1 LNHDA, CDR2 SQIVND (reference sequence). The CDR3 region has the DNA TGTGCCAGTAGGACCGGGACTAGCGGAAACTACGAGCAGTACTTC. It encodes CASRTGTSGNYEQYF.

The rearrangement joins TRBV4-2 to TRBJ1-1, with a possible D match to TRBD1 (6 bases). The length of the CDR3 is 13 residues. Germline V gene lookup returns CDR1 LGHNA and CDR2 YNFKEQ. V shed 2 bases and J shed 5 bases, with 9 bases lying between them. DNA for the CDR3: TGTGCCAGCAGCCAAAACAGGGATACTGAAGCTTTCTTT. Translated: CASSQNRDTEAFF.

V gene TRBV6-5 combines with J gene TRBJ2-3, with TRBD2 matching 9 bases. This CDR3 comprises 15 residues. CDR1 MNHEY and CDR2 SVGAGI come from the germline V gene. V trimming: 5 bases; J trimming: 4 bases; junction bases outside the gene matches: 7. The CDR3 nucleotides are TGTGCCAGCAGTCTCTATAGCGGGGGCGCAGATACGCAGTATTTT. As protein: CASSLYSGGADTQYF.

CDR3 DNA sequence: TGTGCCTGGAGTGTGATGATTAAGACAGGGGAGGACACCTTC. Amino acid sequence: CAWSVMIKTGEDTF. The J gene is TRBJ1-2, the V gene TRBV30, with 8 nucleotides matching TRBD1. V lost 0 bases and J lost 12; bases outside the gene matches: 12. CDR1 and CDR2 (germline): GTSNPN, SVGIG (reference sequence). The CDR3 is made up of 14 amino acids.

With regard to this clone: Other DNA sequences within the sample encode an identical CDR3. The genes are TRBV6-5 and TRBJ2-1, with TRBD2 identical over 13 bases. V shed 5 bases and J 4 bases; nucleotides not matched to a gene: 2. Germline V gene sequence: CDR1 MNHEY, CDR2 SVGAGI. The CDR3 is made up of 15 amino acids. The CDR3 reads CASSRTSGGYNEQFF. The CDR3 nucleotides read TGTGCCAGCAGTCGGACTAGCGGGGGTTACAATGAGCAGTTCTTC.

The chain couples TRBV7-8 to TRBJ1-5; the D gene is possibly TRBD1 (5 bases). The germline V gene encodes CDR1 SGHVS and CDR2 FQNEAQ. CDR3 size: 15 residues. With 1 base removed from V and 1 base from J, the gap between germline ends came to 8 bases. This CDR3 reads CASSLVGGSNQPQHF. The CDR3 nucleotides read TGTGCCAGCAGCTTAGTGGGGGGAAGCAATCAGCCCCAGCATTTT.

This chain connects TRBV19 to TRBJ2-7, with unresolved D. Between the trimmed V and J ends, which lost 0 bases and 3 bases, there was a span of 15 bases. In germline, CDR1 is LNHDA, CDR2 SQIVND (reference sequence). This CDR3 is built from 16 residues. The CDR3 DNA reads as TGTGCCAGTAGTATAGATCCGAACACCCTCCACTACGAGCAGTACTTC. This gives the protein CASSIDPNTLHYEQYF.

This clone occurred a few times. The chain uses TRBV25-1 and TRBJ1-3; possible D gene TRBD1, 6 bases. The V end lost 8 bases, the J end lost 0 bases, and 14 bases lay between the germline ends. The CDR3 covers 15 residues. Germline V gives CDR1 MGHDK, CDR2 SYGVNS. CDR3 DNA sequence: TGTGCCAGCCAAAACAGGGAGCGCTCTGGAAACACCATATATTTT. This translates into CASQNRERSGNTIYF. The full variable domain, completed using reference TRBV25-1 and TRBJ1-3, is EADIYQTPRYLVIGTGKKITLECSQTMGHDKMYWYQQDPGMELHLIHYSYGVNSTEKGDLSSESTVSRIRTEHFPLTLESARPSHTSQYLCASQNRERSGNTIYFGEGSWLTVV.

The rearrangement links TRBV5-1 to TRBJ2-3; TRBD2 agrees at 15 bases. V lost 4 bases to trimming and J lost 2 bases; unmatched junction nucleotides: 2. CDR1 is SGHRS and CDR2 is YFSETQ in the germline V gene. The CDR3 has 16 residues. DNA for the CDR3: TGCGCCAGCAGCAGGACTAGCGGGGGGGTCACAGATACGCAGTATTTT. It is translated as CASSRTSGGVTDTQYF.

The chain has TRBV5-1 and TRBJ1-4; possibly TRBD1 for D (6 bases). The V end was cut by 2 bases, the J end by 5 bases, with 10 bases between. Germline lookup yields CDR1 SGHRS and CDR2 YFSETQ. The CDR3 runs to 14 residues. Written as DNA, the CDR3 is TGCGCCAGCAGCTTACAGGGAGTGAATGAAAAACTGTTTTTT. Translation gives CASSLQGVNEKLFF.

The chain links TRBV30 to TRBJ1-1; the match to TRBD1 covers 7 bases. Germline loops: CDR1 GTSNPN, CDR2 SVGIG (reference sequence). This CDR3 comprises 13 residues. V dropped 2 bases and J dropped 3; count of bases not matched to a gene: 3. This CDR3 reads CAWSRQGDTEAFF. The CDR3 DNA follows: TGTGCCTGGAGTAGACAGGGCGACACTGAAGCTTTCTTT.